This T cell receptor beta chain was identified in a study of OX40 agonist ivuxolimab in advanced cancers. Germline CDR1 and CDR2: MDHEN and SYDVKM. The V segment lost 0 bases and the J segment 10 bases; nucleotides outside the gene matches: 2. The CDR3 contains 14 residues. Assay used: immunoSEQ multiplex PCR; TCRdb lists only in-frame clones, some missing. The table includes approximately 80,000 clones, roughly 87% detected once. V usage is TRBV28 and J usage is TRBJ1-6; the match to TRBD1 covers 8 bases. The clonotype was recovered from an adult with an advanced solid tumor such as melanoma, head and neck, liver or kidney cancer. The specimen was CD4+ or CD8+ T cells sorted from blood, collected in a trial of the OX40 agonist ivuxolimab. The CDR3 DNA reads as TGTGCCAGCAGTTTATGGACAGGGGAATCACCCCTCCACTTT. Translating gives CASSLWTGESPLHF.